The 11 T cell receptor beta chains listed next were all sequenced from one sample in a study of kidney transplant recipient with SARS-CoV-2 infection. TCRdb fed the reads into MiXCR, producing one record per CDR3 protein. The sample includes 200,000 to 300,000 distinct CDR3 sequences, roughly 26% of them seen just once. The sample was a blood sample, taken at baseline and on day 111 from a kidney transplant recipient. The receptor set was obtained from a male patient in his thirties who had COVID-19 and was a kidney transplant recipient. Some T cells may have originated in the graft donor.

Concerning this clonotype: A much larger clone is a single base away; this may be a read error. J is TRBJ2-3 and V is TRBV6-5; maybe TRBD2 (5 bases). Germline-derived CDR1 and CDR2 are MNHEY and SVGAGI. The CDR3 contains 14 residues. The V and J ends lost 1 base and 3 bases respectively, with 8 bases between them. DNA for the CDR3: TGTGCCAGCAGTTACTTAACGGGAACAGATACGCAGTATTTT. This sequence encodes CASSYLTGTDTQYF.

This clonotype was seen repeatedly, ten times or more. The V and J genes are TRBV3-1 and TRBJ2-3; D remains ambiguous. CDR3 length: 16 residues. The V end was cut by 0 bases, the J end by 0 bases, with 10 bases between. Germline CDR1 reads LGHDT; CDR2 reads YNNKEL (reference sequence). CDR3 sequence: CASSQDIPGSTDTQYF. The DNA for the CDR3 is TGTGCCAGCAGCCAAGATATTCCTGGTAGCACAGATACGCAGTATTTT.

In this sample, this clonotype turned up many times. CDR3 residues: CSARDPLESYEQYF. CDR3 bases: TGCAGTGCTAGAGACCCCCTAGAGTCCTACGAGCAGTACTTC. V usage is TRBV20-1 and J usage is TRBJ2-7; D gene ambiguous. CDR1 is DFQATT, CDR2 SNEGSKA, per germline (reference sequence). V was trimmed by 0 bases and J by 1 base, leaving 10 bases between them. The CDR3 runs 14 residues.

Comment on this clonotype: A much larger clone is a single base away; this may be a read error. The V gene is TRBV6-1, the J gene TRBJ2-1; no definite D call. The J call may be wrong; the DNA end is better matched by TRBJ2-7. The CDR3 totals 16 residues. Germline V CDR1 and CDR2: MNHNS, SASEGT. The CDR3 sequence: CASSEGWTPGTYEQYV. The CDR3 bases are TGTGCCAGCAGTGAAGGCTGGACGCCCGGTACCTACGAGCAGTACGTC.

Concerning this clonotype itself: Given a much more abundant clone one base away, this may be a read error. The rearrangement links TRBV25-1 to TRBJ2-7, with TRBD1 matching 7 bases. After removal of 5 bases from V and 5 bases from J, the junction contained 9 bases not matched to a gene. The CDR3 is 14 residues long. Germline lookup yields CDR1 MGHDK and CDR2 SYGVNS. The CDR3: CASSLTGPPDEQYF. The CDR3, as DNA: TGTGCCAGCAGTTTGACAGGGCCCCCCGACGAGCAGTACTTC.

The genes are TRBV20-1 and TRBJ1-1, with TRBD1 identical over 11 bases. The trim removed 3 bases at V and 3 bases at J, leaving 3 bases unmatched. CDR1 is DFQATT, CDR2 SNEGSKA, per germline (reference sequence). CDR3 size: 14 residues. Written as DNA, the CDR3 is TGCAGTGCTAGTCGGACAGGGGGCCACACTGAAGCTTTCTTT. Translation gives CSASRTGGHTEAFF.

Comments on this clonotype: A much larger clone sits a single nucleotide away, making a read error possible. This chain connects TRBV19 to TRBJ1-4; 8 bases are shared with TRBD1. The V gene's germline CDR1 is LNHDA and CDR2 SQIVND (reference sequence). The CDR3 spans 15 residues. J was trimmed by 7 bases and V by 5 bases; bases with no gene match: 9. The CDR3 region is CASSARAGGGEKLFF. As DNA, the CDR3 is TGTGCCAGTAGTGCTAGGGCAGGGGGCGGTGAAAAACTGTTTTTT.

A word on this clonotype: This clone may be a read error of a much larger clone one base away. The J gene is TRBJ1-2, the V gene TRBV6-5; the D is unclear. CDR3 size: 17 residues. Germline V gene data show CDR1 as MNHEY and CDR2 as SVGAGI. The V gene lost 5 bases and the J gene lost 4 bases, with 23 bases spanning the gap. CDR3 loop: CASSHGTECGKTYGYTF. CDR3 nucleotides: TGTGCCAGCAGTCACGGAACGGAATGTGGAAAGACCTATGGCTACACCTTC.

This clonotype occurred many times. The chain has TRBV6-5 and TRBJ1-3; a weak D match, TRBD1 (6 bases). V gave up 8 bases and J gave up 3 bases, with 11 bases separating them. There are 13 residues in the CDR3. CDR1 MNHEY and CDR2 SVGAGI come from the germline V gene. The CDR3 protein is CASSQGFGNTIYF. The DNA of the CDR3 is TGTGCCAGCTCACAGGGTTTTGGAAACACCATATATTTT.

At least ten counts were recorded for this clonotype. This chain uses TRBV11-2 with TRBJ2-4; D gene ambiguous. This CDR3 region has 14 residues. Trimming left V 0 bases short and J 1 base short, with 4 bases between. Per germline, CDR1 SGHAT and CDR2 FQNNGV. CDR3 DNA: TGTGCCAGCAGCTTAGATAGGGCCAAAAACATTCAGTACTTC. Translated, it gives CASSLDRAKNIQYF. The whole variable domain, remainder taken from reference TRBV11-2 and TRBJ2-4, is EAGVAQSPRYKIIEKRQSVAFWCNPISGHATLYWYQQILGQGPKLLIQFQNNGVVDDSQLPKDRFSAERLKGVDSTLKIQPAKLEDSAVYLCASSLDRAKNIQYFGAGTRLSVL.

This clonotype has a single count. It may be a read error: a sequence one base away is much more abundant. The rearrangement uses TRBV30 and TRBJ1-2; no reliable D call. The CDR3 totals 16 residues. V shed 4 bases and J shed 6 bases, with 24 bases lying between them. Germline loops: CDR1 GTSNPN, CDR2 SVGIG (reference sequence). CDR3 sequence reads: CAWTTGRYRKTHGYTF. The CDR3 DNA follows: TGTGCCTGGACCACCGGGCGTTATAGAAAGACCCATGGCTACACCTTC. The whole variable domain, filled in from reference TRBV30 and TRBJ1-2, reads SQTIHQWPATLVQPVGSPLSLECTVEGTSNPNLYWYRQAAGRGLQLLFYSVGIGQISSEVPQNLSASRPQDRQFILSSKKLLLSDSGFYLCAWTTGRYRKTHGYTFGSGTRLTVV.